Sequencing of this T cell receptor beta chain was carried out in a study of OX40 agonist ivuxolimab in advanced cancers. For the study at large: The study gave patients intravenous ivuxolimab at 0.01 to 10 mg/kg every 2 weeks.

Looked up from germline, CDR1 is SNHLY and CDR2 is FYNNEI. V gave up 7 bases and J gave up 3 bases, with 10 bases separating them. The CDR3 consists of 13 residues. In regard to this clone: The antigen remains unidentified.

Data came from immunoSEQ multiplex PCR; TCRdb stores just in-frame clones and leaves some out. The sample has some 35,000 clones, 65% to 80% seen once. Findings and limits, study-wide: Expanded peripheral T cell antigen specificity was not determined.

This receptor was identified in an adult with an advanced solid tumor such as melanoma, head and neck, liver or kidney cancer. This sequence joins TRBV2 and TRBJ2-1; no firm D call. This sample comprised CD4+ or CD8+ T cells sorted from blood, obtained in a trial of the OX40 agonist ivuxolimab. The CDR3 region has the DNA TGTGCCAGCACAGGCGAGATCTACAATGAGCAGTTCTTC. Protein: CASTGEIYNEQFF.